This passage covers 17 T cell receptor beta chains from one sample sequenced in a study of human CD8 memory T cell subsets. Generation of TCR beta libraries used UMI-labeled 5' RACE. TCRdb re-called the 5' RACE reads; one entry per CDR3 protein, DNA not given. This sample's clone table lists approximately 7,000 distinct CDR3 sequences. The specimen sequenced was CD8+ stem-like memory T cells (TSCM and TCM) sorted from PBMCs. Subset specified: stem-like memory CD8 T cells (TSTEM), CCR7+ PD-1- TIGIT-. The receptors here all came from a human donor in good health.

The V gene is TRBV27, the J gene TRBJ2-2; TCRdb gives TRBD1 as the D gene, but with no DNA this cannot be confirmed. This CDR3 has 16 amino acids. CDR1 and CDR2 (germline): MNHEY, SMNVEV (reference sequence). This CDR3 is CASSPVGTGLTGELFF.

The CDR3 reads CASTSPRLSVETQYF. The chain combines TRBV12-3 or TRBV12-4 with TRBJ2-5. The CDR3 runs to 15 residues.

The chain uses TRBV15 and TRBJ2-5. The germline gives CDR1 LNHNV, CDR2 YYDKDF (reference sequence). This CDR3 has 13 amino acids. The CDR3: CATSRRDGETQYF.

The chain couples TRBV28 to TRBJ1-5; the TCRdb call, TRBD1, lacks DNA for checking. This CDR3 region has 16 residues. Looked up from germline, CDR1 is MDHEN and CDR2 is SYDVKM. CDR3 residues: CASSSFRDSTNQPQHF.

The CDR3 reads CATSDSSSGRVQFF. The chain combines TRBV24-1 with TRBJ2-1; TCRdb returns TRBD2, unconfirmable since there is no DNA. Germline CDR1 is KGHDR and CDR2 is SFDVKD. The CDR3 has 14 residues.

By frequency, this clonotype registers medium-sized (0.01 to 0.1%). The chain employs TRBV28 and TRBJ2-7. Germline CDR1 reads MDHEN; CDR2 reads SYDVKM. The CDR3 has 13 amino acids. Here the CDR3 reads CASSLSIGYEQYF.

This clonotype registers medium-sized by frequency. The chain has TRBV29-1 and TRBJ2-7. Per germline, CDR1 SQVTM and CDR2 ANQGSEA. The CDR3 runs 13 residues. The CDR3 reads CSVEERGSYEQYF.

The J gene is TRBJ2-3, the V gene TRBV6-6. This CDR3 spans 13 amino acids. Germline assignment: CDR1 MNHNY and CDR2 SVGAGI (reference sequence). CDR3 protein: CASSYVATDTQYF.

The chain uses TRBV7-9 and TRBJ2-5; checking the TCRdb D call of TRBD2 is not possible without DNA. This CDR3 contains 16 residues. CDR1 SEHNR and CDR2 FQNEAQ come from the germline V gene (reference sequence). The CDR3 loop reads CASSQTSGGYQETQYF.

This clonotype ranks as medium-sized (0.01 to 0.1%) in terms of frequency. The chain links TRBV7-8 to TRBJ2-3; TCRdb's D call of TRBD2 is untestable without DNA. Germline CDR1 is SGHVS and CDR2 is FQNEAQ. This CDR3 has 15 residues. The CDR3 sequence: CASSSGGEETDTQYF.

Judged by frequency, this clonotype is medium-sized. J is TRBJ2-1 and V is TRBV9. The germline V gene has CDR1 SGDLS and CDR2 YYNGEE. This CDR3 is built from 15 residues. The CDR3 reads CASSVEWTSNNEQFF.

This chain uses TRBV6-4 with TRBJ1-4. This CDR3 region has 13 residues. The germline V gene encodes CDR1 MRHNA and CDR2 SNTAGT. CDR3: CARQGPKTEKLFF.

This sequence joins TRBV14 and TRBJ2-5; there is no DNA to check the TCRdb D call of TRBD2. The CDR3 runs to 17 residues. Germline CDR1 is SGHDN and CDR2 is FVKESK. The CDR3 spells CASSQILAEEGRETQYF.

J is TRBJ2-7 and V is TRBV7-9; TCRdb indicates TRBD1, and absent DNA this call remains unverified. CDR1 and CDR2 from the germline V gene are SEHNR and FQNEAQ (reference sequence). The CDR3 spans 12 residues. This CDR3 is CASSFGDAEQYF.

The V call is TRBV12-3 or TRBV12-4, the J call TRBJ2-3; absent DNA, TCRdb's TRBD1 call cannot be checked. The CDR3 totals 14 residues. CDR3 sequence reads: CASSPGGTGDTQYF.

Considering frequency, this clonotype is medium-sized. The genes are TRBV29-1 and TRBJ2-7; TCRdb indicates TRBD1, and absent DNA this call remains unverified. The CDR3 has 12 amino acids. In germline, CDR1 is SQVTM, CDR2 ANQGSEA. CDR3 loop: CSVEGQGGEQYF.

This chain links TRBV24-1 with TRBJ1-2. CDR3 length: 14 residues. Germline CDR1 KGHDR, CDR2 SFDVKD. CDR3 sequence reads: CATSDVGTNYGYTF.